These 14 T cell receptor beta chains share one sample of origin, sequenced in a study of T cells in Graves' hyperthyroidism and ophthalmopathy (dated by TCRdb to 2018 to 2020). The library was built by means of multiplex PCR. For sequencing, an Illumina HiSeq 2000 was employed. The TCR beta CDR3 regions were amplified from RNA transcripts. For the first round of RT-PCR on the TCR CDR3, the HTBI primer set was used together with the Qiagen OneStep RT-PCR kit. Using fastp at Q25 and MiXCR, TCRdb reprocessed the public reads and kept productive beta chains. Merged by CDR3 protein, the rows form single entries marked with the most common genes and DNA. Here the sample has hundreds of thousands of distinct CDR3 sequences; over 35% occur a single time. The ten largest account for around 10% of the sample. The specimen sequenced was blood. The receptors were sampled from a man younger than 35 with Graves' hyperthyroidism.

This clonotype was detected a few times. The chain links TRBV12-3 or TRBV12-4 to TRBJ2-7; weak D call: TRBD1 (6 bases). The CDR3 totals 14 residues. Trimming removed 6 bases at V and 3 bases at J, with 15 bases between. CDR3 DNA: TGTGCCAGCAGCACCGGGACAAGATACTACGAGCAGTACTTC. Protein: CASSTGTRYYEQYF.

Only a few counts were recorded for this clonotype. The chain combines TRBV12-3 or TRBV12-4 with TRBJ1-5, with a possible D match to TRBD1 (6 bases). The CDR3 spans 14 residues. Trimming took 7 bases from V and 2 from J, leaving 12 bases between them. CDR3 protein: CASNQDRCNQPQHF. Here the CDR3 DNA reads TGTGCCAGCAACCAGGACAGATGCAATCAGCCCCAGCATTTT.

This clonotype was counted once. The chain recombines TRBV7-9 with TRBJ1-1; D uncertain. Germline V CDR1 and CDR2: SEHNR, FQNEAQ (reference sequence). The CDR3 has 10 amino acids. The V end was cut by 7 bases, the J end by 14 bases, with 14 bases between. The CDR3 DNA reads TGTGCCAGCAAAGACACTAGCGGGTTCTTT. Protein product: CASKDTSGFF.

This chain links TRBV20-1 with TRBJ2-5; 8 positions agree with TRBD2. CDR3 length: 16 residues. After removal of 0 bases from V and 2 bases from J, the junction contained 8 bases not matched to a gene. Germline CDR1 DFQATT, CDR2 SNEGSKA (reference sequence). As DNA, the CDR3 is TGCAGTGCTAGAGACCCGACTAGCGCAGGACAAGAGACCCAGTACTTC. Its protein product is CSARDPTSAGQETQYF.

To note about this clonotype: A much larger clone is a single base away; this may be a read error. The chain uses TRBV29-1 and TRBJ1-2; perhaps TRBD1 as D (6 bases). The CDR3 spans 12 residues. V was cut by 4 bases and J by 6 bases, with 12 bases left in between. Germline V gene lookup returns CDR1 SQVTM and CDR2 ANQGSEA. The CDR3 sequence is CSVGGPGHGYTF. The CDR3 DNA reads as TGCAGCGTTGGGGGGCCTGGCCATGGCTACACCTTC.

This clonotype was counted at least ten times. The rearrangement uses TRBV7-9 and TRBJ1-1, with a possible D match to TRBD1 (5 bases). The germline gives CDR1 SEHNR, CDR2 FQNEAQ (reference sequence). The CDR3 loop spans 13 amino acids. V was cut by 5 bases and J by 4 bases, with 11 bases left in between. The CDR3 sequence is CASSRVGGTEAFF. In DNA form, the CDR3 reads TGTGCCAGCAGCCGTGTCGGGGGCACTGAAGCTTTCTTT.

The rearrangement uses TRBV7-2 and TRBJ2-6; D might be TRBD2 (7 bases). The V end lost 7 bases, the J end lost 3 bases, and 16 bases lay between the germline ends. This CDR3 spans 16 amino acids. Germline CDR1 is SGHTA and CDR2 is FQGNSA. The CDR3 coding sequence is TGTACCAGCACCTCTTGGGGGGGGCATGGGGCCAACGTCCTGACTTTC. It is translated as CTSTSWGGHGANVLTF.

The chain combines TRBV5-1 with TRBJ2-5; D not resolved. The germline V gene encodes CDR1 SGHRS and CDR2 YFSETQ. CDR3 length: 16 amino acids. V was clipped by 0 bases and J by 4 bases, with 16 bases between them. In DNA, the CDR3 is TGCGCCAGCAGCTTGGATGCGGTGTCTTCGAGAGAGACCCAGTACTTC. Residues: CASSLDAVSSRETQYF.

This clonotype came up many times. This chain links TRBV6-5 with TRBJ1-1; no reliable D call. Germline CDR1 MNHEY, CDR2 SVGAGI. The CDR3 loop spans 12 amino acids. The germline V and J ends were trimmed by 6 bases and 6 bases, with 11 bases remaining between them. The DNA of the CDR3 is TGTGCCAGCAGCTACCTCGGGGCTGAAGCTTTCTTT. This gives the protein CASSYLGAEAFF.

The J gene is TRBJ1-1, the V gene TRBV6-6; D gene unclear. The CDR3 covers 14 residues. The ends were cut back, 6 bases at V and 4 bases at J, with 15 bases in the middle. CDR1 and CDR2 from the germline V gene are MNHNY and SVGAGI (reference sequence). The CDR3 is CASSKDSLGTEAFF. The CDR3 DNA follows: TGTGCCAGCAGCAAAGACTCCCTCGGCACTGAAGCTTTCTTT.

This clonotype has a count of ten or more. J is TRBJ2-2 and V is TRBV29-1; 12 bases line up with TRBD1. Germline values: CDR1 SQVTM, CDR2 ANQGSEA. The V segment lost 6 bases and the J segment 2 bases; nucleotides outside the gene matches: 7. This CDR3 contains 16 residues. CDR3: CSVVGQGAVNTGELFF. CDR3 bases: TGCAGCGTAGTGGGACAGGGGGCAGTAAACACCGGGGAGCTGTTTTTT.

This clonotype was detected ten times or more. In DNA form, the CDR3 reads TGTGCCAGTAGTGTGGACACCTCGGGGACTGAAGCTTTCTTT. It specifies CASSVDTSGTEAFF. The chain uses TRBV19 and TRBJ1-1; D may be TRBD1 (5 bases). CDR1 LNHDA and CDR2 SQIVND come from the germline V gene (reference sequence). This CDR3 has 14 amino acids. V lost 5 bases, J lost 5 bases, and 15 bases lay in between. Drawing the rest from reference TRBV19 and TRBJ1-1, the complete variable domain is DGGITQSPKYLFRKEGQNVTLSCEQNLNHDAMYWYRQDPGQGLRLIYYSQIVNDFQKGDIAEGYSVSREKKESFPLTVTSAQKNPTAFYLCASSVDTSGTEAFFGQGTRLTVV.

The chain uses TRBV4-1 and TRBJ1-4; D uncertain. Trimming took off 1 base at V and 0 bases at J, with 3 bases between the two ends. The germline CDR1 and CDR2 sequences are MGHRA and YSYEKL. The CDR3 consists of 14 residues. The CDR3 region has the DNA TGCGCCAGCAGCCAAGGTGCAACTAATGAAAAACTGTTTTTT. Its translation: CASSQGATNEKLFF.

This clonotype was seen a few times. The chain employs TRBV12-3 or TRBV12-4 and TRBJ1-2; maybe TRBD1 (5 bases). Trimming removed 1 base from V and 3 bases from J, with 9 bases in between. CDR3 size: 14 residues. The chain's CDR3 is CASSLGLGDYGYTF. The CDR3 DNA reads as TGTGCCAGCAGTTTAGGTCTGGGGGACTATGGCTACACCTTC.